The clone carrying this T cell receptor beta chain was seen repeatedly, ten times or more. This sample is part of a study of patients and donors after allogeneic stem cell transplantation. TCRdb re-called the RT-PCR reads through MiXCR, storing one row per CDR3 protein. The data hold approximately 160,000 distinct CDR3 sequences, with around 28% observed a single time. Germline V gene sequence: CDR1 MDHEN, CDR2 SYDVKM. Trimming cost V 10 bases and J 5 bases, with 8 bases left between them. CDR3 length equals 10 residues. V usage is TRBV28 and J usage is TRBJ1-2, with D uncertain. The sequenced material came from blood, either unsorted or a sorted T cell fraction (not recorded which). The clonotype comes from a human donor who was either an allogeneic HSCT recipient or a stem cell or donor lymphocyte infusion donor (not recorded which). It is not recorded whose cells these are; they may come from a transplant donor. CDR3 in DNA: TGTGCCACCGTACAGTATGGCTACACCTTC. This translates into CATVQYGYTF.